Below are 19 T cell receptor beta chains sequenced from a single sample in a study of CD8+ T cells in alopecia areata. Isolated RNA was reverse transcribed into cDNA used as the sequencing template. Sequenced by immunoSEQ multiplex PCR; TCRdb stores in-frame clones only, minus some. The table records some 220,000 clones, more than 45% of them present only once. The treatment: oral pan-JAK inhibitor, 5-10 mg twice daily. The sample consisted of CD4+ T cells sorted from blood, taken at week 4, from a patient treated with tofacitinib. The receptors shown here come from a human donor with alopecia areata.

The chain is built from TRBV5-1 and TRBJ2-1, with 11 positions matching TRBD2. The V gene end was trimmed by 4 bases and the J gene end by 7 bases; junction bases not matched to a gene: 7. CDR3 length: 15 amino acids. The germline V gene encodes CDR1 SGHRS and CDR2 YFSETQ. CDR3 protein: CASSEGTSGINEQFF. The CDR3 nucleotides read TGCGCCAGCAGCGAGGGGACTAGCGGAATTAATGAGCAGTTCTTC.

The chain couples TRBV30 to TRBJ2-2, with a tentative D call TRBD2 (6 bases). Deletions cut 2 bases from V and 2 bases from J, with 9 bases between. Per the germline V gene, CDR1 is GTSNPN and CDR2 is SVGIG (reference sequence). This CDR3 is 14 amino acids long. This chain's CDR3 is CAWSPGVNTGELFF. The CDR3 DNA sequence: TGTGCCTGGAGTCCGGGGGTTAACACCGGGGAGCTGTTTTTT.

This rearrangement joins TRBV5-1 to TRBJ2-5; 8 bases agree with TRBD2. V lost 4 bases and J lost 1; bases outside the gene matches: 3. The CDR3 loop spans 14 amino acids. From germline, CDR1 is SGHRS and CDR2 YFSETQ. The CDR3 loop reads CASSPGTSQETQYF. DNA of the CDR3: TGCGCCAGCAGCCCCGGGACTAGCCAAGAGACCCAGTACTTC.

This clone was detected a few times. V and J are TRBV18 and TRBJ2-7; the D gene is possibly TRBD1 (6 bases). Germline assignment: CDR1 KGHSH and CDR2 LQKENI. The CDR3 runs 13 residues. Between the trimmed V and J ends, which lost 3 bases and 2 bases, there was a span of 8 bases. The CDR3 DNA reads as TGTGCCAGCTCACCGGGACACGCCTACGAGCAGTACTTC. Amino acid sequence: CASSPGHAYEQYF.

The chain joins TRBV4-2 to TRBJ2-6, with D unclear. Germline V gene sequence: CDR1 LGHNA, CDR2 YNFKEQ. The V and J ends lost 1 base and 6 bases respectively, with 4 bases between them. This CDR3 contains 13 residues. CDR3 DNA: TGTGCCAGCAGCCAAGCGGAGGCCAACGTCCTGACTTTC. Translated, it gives CASSQAEANVLTF.

The CDR3 reads CSTHKAMQGTEAFF. CDR3 in DNA: TGCAGCACTCATAAGGCCATGCAGGGGACTGAAGCTTTCTTT. The chain employs TRBV29-1 and TRBJ1-1, with D perhaps TRBD1 (6 bases). Germline CDR1 and CDR2: SQVTM and ANQGSEA. The CDR3 length is 14 residues. The V and J ends lost 8 bases and 5 bases respectively, with 21 bases between them.

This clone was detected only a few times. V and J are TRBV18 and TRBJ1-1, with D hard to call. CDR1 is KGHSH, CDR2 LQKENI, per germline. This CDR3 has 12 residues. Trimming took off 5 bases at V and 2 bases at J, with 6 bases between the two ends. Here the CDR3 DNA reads TGTGCCAGCTCAGGACCCAACACTGAAGCTTTCTTT. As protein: CASSGPNTEAFF.

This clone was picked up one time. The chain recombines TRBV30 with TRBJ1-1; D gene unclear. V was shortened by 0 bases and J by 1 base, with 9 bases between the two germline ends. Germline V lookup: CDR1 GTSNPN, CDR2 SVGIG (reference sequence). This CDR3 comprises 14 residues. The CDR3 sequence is CAWSVLPWNTEAFF. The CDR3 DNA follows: TGTGCCTGGAGTGTACTCCCCTGGAACACTGAAGCTTTCTTT.

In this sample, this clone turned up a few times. CDR3 region: CASSQNTGELFF. For the CDR3, the DNA is TGTGCCAGCAGTCAAAACACCGGGGAGCTGTTTTTT. V and J are TRBV25-1 and TRBJ2-2; D unclear. V lost 5 bases and J lost 2, with 3 bases in between. Germline lookup yields CDR1 MGHDK and CDR2 SYGVNS. The CDR3 has 12 residues.

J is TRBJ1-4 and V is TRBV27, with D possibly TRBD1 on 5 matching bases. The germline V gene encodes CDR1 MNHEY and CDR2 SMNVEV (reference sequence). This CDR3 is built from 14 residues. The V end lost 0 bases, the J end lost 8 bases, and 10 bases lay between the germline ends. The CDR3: CASSLSRDYEKLFF. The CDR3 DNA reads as TGTGCCAGCAGTTTATCTAGGGACTACGAAAAACTGTTTTTT.

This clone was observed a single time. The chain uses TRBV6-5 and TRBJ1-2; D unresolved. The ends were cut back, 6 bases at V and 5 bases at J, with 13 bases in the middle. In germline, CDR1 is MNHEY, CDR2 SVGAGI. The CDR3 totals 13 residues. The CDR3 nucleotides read TGTGCCAGCAGGGGCACCACCCTATATGGCTACACCTTC. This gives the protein CASRGTTLYGYTF.

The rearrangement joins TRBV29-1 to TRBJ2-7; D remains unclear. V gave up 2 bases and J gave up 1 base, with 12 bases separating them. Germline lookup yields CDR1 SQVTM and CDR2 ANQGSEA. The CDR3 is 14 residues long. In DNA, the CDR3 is TGCAGCGTTGAAAGGGAAGGAAAATCCTACGAGCAGTACTTC. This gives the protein CSVEREGKSYEQYF.

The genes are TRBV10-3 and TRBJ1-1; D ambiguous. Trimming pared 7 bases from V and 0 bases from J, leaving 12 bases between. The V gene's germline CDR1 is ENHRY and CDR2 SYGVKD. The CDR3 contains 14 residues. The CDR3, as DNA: TGTGCCATCACCCGGGAGGGCATGAACACTGAAGCTTTCTTT. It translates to CAITREGMNTEAFF.

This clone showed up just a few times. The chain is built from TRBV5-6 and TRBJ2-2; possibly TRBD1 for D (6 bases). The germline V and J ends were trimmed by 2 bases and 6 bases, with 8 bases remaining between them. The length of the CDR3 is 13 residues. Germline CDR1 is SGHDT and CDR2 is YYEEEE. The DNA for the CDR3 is TGTGCCAGCAGCTTACAGGGCCCCGGGGAGCTGTTTTTT. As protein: CASSLQGPGELFF. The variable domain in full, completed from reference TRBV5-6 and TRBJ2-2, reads DAGVTQSPTHLIKTRGQQVTLRCSPKSGHDTVSWYQQALGQGPQFIFQYYEEEERQRGNFPDRFSGHQFPNYSSELNVNALLLGDSALYLCASSLQGPGELFFGEGSRLTVL.

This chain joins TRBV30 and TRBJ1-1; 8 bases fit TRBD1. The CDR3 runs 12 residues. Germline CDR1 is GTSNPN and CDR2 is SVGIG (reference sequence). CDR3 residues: CALEDRAFEAFF. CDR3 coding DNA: TGTGCGCTTGAGGACAGGGCTTTCGAAGCTTTCTTT.

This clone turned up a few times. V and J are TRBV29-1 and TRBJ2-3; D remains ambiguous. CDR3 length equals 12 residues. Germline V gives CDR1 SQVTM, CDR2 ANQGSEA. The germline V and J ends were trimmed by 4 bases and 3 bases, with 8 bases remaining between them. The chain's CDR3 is CSVVVETDTQYF. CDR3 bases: TGCAGCGTTGTCGTAGAAACAGATACGCAGTATTTT.

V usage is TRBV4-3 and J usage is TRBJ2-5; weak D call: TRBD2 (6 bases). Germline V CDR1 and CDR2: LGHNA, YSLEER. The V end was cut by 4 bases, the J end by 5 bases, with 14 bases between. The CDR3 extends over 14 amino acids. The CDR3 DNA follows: TGCGCCAGCAGCCGAAGAGGGGCGGGGGAGACCCAGTACTTC. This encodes CASSRRGAGETQYF.

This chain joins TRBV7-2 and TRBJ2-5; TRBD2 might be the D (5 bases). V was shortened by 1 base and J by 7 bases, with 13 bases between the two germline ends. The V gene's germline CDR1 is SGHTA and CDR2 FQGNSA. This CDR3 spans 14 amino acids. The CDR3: CASSLVDPRGTQYF. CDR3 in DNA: TGTGCCAGCAGCTTAGTAGACCCCCGGGGGACCCAGTACTTC.

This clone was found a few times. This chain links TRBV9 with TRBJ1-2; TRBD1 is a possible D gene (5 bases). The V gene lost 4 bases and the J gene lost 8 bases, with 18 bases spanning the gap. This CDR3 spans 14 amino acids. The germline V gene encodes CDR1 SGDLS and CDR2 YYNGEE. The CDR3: CASSRDLPPDGYTF. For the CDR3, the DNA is TGTGCCAGCAGCCGGGACCTTCCACCCGACGGCTACACCTTC.